This TCR beta chain was found in a study of graft-versus-host responses after intestinal transplantation. The overall study: Multivisceral, liver-intestinal, or isolated intestinal grafts went to recipients. Regarding the study as a whole: GvH clone levels peaked in circulation, and this peak was associated with early post-transplant HvG declines.

On this clone itself: What it binds is unknown.

The germline V gene has CDR1 MGHRA and CDR2 YSYEKL. V lost 1 base and J lost 4, with 9 bases in between. CDR3 length: 14 amino acids. Assay: immunoSEQ multiplex PCR; the TCRdb copy retains only in-frame clones and omits some. The profile shows about 94,000 clones, 91% of them singletons. Sequenced here: unstimulated CD8+ T cells sorted from spleen or lymph node cells, sampled before intestinal transplant. The chain combines TRBV4-1 with TRBJ2-3; D ambiguous. The sequence was collected from a human donor who received an intestinal transplant. The CDR3 region is CASSQVLAADTQYF. CDR3 DNA: TGCGCCAGCAGCCAAGTGCTCGCGGCAGATACGCAGTATTTT.